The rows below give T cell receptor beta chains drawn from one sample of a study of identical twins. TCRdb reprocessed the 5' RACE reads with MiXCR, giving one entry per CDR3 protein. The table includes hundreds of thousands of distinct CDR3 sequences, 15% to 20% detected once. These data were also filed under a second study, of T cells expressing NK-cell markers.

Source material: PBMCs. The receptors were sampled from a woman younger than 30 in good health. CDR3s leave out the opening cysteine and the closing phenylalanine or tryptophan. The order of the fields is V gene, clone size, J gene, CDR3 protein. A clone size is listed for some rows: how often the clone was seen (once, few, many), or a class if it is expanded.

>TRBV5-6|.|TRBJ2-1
ASSWGLAGGPREQF
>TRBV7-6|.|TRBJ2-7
ASSFYNTYEQY
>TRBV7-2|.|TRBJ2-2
ASSFELTGELF
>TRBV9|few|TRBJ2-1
ASSVIGGSYNEQF
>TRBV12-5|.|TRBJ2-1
ASGLVGENQF
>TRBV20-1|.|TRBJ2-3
SAPGLDTDTQY
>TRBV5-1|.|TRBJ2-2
ASSPIAGGPSGELF
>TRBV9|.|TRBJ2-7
ASSVSRNPYEQY
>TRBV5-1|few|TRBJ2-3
ASSLEGVAGGQDTQY
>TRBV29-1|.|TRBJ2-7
SVEDRPFWSRYEQY
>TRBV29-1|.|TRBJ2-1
SVVYWYWVASF
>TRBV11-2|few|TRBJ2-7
ASSLEADAYEQY
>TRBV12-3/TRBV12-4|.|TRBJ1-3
ASSRTTGSGNTIY
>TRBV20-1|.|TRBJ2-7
SARAGDRGSYEQY
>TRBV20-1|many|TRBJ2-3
SAMRVGSTDTQY
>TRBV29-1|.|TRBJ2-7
SVGRSPYEQY
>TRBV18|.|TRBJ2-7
ASSPEYGYEQY